The 28 T cell receptor beta chains reported below all come from one sample, sequenced in a study of tissue T cells after allogeneic stem cell transplantation. Here immunoSEQ multiplex PCR was the method, and the copy in TCRdb shows in-frame clones only, minus some. The sample comprises about 25,000 clones, around 70% of which are singletons, and approximately 8% rests with the top ten. Sequencing was performed on tissue from the ileum, taken at autopsy. The receptors shown here come from a female donor over 55 with lung cancer.

The rearrangement joins TRBV6-5 to TRBJ1-3; D ambiguous. Germline lookup yields CDR1 MNHEY and CDR2 SVGAGI. The CDR3 extends over 14 amino acids. V gave up 7 bases and J gave up 3 bases, with 13 bases separating them. The CDR3 DNA reads TGTGCCAGCATGGGCTCGCACCATGGAAACACCATATATTTT. As protein: CASMGSHHGNTIYF.

The CDR3 sequence: CASSFQSGTTSTDTQYF. The CDR3 DNA reads TGTGCCAGCAGCTTCCAAAGCGGGACGACTAGCACAGATACGCAGTATTTT. This chain joins TRBV5-6 and TRBJ2-3, with 7 bases matching TRBD2. Germline values: CDR1 SGHDT, CDR2 YYEEEE. V trimming: 2 bases; J trimming: 0 bases; junction bases outside the gene matches: 9. The CDR3 contains 17 residues.

The gene calls are TRBV19 and TRBJ2-7; 9 positions match TRBD1. The V gene's germline CDR1 is LNHDA and CDR2 SQIVND (reference sequence). After removal of 8 bases from V and 5 bases from J, the junction contained 10 bases not matched to a gene. The CDR3 contains 14 residues. Here the CDR3 reads CASEQGAPRDEQYF. The DNA of the CDR3 is TGTGCCAGTGAACAGGGGGCGCCCCGGGACGAGCAGTACTTC. The full variable domain, in which reference TRBV19 and TRBJ2-7 provide the parts outside the CDR3, is DGGITQSPKYLFRKEGQNVTLSCEQNLNHDAMYWYRQDPGQGLRLIYYSQIVNDFQKGDIAEGYSVSREKKESFPLTVTSAQKNPTAFYLCASEQGAPRDEQYFGPGTRLTVT.

The J gene is TRBJ1-2, the V gene TRBV30; weak D call: TRBD1 (5 bases). V lost 5 bases and J 4 bases, leaving 17 bases between the germline ends. CDR1 is GTSNPN, CDR2 SVGIG, per germline (reference sequence). The CDR3 is made up of 14 amino acids. CDR3 sequence: CAWSRVPGSYGYTF. The CDR3 DNA follows: TGTGCCTGGTCCAGGGTCCCCGGTAGCTATGGCTACACCTTC.

V usage is TRBV7-8 and J usage is TRBJ2-7; weak D call: TRBD2 (6 bases). Germline CDR1 SGHVS, CDR2 FQNEAQ. The CDR3 is 15 amino acids. V was trimmed by 2 bases and J by 5 bases, leaving 16 bases between them. DNA for the CDR3: TGTGCCAGCAGCTTAACTGGGGGGATGCGGAACGAGCAGTACTTC. This gives the protein CASSLTGGMRNEQYF.

By proportion, this clone is medium-sized (0.01 to 0.1%). The V gene is TRBV5-8, the J gene TRBJ2-3; 10 positions agree with TRBD1. Trimming cost V 5 bases and J 4 bases; bases outside gene matches: 7. The CDR3 extends over 15 amino acids. The germline gives CDR1 SGHTS, CDR2 YDEGEE. CDR3 sequence: CASRETGGPPDTQYF. CDR3 DNA sequence: TGTGCCAGCAGGGAGACAGGGGGCCCGCCAGATACGCAGTATTTT.

This rearrangement joins TRBV7-3 to TRBJ2-3; D is uncertain. Germline CDR1 reads SGHTA; CDR2 reads FQGTGA. CDR3 length: 14 amino acids. V lost 5 bases to trimming and J lost 5 bases, with 14 bases between them. The CDR3 nucleotides are TGTGCCAGCAGCCTCGCCGGCCATCTAGATACGCAGTATTTT. It codes for CASSLAGHLDTQYF.

This clone was seen more than once but under ten times. The chain links TRBV2 to TRBJ2-4; D perhaps matches TRBD1 (5 bases). The germline V gene has CDR1 SNHLY and CDR2 FYNNEI. V shed 4 bases and J shed 1 base, with 11 bases lying between them. The length of the CDR3 is 15 residues. CDR3 in amino acids: CASSVQAAAKNIQYF. CDR3 bases: TGTGCCAGCAGTGTACAGGCGGCGGCCAAAAACATTCAGTACTTC.

V gene TRBV5-6 combines with J gene TRBJ2-1; tentative D call: TRBD2 (5 bases). CDR3 length equals 16 residues. The V gene lost 4 bases and the J gene lost 7 bases, with 21 bases spanning the gap. Germline V gives CDR1 SGHDT, CDR2 YYEEEE. CDR3 DNA sequence: TGTGCCAGCAGCCTGGGATCTTTTCTTCGGGGAAATGAGCAGTTCTTC. Its protein is CASSLGSFLRGNEQFF.

The chain carries TRBV6-6 and TRBJ1-1; D ambiguous. The CDR3 is made up of 13 amino acids. Germline CDR1 reads MNHNY; CDR2 reads SVGAGI (reference sequence). V was shortened by 2 bases and J by 2 bases, with 6 bases between the two germline ends. CDR3 bases: TGTGCCAGCAGTTACGTGCAAAACACTGAAGCTTTCTTT. Amino acid sequence: CASSYVQNTEAFF.

The chain links TRBV4-2 to TRBJ1-5, with D uncertain. This CDR3 is 16 amino acids long. V gave up 0 bases and J gave up 4 bases, with 13 bases separating them. The germline V gene encodes CDR1 LGHNA and CDR2 YNFKEQ. CDR3 region: CASSQEVLPLNQPQHF. DNA for the CDR3: TGTGCCAGCAGCCAAGAAGTACTCCCTTTAAATCAGCCCCAGCATTTT.

Only one count was recorded for this clone. The genes are TRBV6-5 and TRBJ2-7; 8 nucleotides line up with TRBD1. The CDR3 is made up of 12 amino acids. The trim removed 4 bases at V and 5 bases at J, leaving 1 base unmatched. The germline V gene encodes CDR1 MNHEY and CDR2 SVGAGI. CDR3 protein: CASSSQGDEQYF. The CDR3 DNA reads TGTGCCAGCAGTTCACAGGGGGACGAGCAGTACTTC.

V is TRBV6-5 and J is TRBJ1-2, with D unresolved. This CDR3 spans 14 amino acids. Trimming took off 0 bases at V and 5 bases at J, with 10 bases between the two ends. CDR1 and CDR2 from the germline V gene are MNHEY and SVGAGI. The CDR3 sequence: CASSYSVLSYGYTF. CDR3 nucleotides: TGTGCCAGCAGTTACTCGGTCCTTTCATATGGCTACACCTTC.

The rearrangement uses TRBV6-6 and TRBJ1-2, with 7 bases lining up with TRBD1. Germline V gene lookup returns CDR1 MNHNY and CDR2 SVGAGI (reference sequence). The CDR3 has 14 residues. The V segment lost 6 bases and the J segment 7 bases; nucleotides outside the gene matches: 11. The CDR3 protein is CASRQLAGQAGYTF. The CDR3 DNA follows: TGTGCCAGCAGACAACTTGCAGGACAGGCTGGCTACACCTTC.

Here the CDR3 reads CASTIAREINQPQHF. CDR3 in DNA: TGTGCCAGCACTATCGCTCGGGAGATCAATCAGCCCCAGCATTTT. The chain uses TRBV3-1 (or the pseudogene TRBV3-2) and TRBJ1-5; no clear D gene. The length of the CDR3 is 15 residues. Germline CDR1 LGHDT, CDR2 YNNKEL (reference sequence). Trimming took off 7 bases at V and 3 bases at J, with 16 bases between the two ends.

The chain has TRBV6-5 and TRBJ1-4; 11 bases match TRBD1. J was trimmed by 8 bases and V by 0 bases; bases with no gene match: 2. The germline gives CDR1 MNHEY, CDR2 SVGAGI. CDR3 length: 15 amino acids. CDR3 bases: TGTGCCAGCAGTTACTCCGGGACAGGGGGAGAAAAACTGTTTTTT. It specifies CASSYSGTGGEKLFF.

This clone is labeled as medium-sized. The CDR3 here is CASSSWSGEGELHNEQFF. CDR3 coding DNA: TGTGCCAGCAGCTCCTGGTCTGGAGAGGGGGAGCTCCACAATGAGCAGTTCTTC. This chain connects TRBV2 to TRBJ2-1; tentatively, D is TRBD1 (6 bases). The germline V and J ends were trimmed by 6 bases and 5 bases, with 26 bases remaining between them. CDR1 and CDR2 (germline): SNHLY, FYNNEI. The CDR3 is 18 amino acids.

V usage is TRBV6-5 and J usage is TRBJ2-3, with 9 bases aligning to TRBD2. The ends lost 6 bases at V and 8 bases at J; junction bases unmatched: 6. The CDR3 extends over 13 amino acids. The germline gives CDR1 MNHEY, CDR2 SVGAGI. The CDR3 DNA reads as TGTGCCAGCAGCGTTAGCGGGGGTGTTACGCAGTATTTT. It encodes CASSVSGGVTQYF.

The chain links TRBV5-1 to TRBJ2-7; TRBD2 matches 10 bases. This CDR3 spans 16 amino acids. Germline trimming cut 0 bases from V and 0 bases from J; bases unmatched to any gene: 3. Germline CDR1 SGHRS, CDR2 YFSETQ. The DNA for the CDR3 is TGCGCCAGCAGCTTGGAAACTAGCGGGAACTCCTACGAGCAGTACTTC. Its protein product is CASSLETSGNSYEQYF.

This clone was detected only a few times. The rearrangement uses TRBV10-1 and TRBJ1-5, with unresolved D. The germline CDR1 and CDR2 sequences are WNHNN and SYGVQD (reference sequence). This CDR3 has 13 amino acids. The ends were cut back, 0 bases at V and 10 bases at J, with 10 bases in the middle. For the CDR3, the DNA is TGCGCCAGCAGTGAGTCGTCGATATCCCCCCAGCATTTT. Translated: CASSESSISPQHF.

This clone was found once. V is TRBV30 and J is TRBJ2-3; no clear D gene. The CDR3 consists of 15 residues. The germline V and J ends were trimmed by 4 bases and 3 bases, with 17 bases remaining between them. Germline-derived CDR1 and CDR2 are GTSNPN and SVGIG (reference sequence). The DNA for the CDR3 is TGTGCCTGGACCATAGGTAGCTCCGTTACAGATACGCAGTATTTT. This translates into CAWTIGSSVTDTQYF.

The chain has TRBV18 and TRBJ1-1; TRBD1 aligns across 7 bases. The CDR3 is made up of 18 amino acids. V lost 1 base, J lost 0 bases, and 11 bases stayed unmatched. Per the germline V gene, CDR1 is KGHSH and CDR2 is LQKENI. The CDR3 region has the DNA TGTGCCAGCTCACCACGTGGACAGGTAGGGGGATTGAACACTGAAGCTTTCTTT. Translating gives CASSPRGQVGGLNTEAFF.

This chain joins TRBV18 and TRBJ1-1; 9 bases agree with TRBD1. CDR3 length: 13 residues. The V and J ends lost 3 bases and 6 bases, in that order; junction bases with no gene match: 2. From germline, CDR1 is KGHSH and CDR2 LQKENI. The CDR3 spells CASSPRQGAEAFF. The DNA for the CDR3 is TGTGCCAGCTCACCGCGACAGGGGGCTGAAGCTTTCTTT.

Details on this clone: The sample holds other DNA sequences that translate to the same CDR3. The chain joins TRBV3-1 (or the pseudogene TRBV3-2) to TRBJ2-2, with 9 bases lining up with TRBD2. This CDR3 is 16 amino acids long. The V gene end was trimmed by 2 bases and the J gene end by 5 bases; junction bases not matched to a gene: 6. Looked up from germline, CDR1 is LGHDT and CDR2 is YNNKEL (reference sequence). The CDR3 region has the DNA TGTGCCAGCAGCCAACGGCGGGGGGGCCCTACCGGGGAGCTGTTTTTT. As protein: CASSQRRGGPTGELFF.

The J gene is TRBJ2-3, the V gene TRBV7-8; D remains ambiguous. Trimming took 5 bases from V and 5 from J, leaving 14 bases between them. This CDR3 comprises 14 residues. The germline V gene has CDR1 SGHVS and CDR2 FQNEAQ. In nucleotides, the CDR3 is TGTGCCAGCAGCCCAATGCAGACCCGAGATACGCAGTATTTT. Translating it yields CASSPMQTRDTQYF. The variable domain in full, completed from reference TRBV7-8 and TRBJ2-3, reads GAGVSQSPRYKVAKRGQDVALRCDPISGHVSLFWYQQALGQGPEFLTYFQNEAQLDKSGLPSDRFFAERPEGSVSTLKIQRTQQEDSAVYLCASSPMQTRDTQYFGPGTRLTVL.

This chain connects TRBV14 to TRBJ1-1; D is unclear. The CDR3 loop spans 15 amino acids. V lost 2 bases to trimming and J lost 11 bases, with 21 bases between them. Germline loops: CDR1 SGHDN, CDR2 FVKESK. In nucleotides, the CDR3 is TGTGCCAGCAGCCAAACCCGAGGTTACGGGGTGGAGGCTTTCTTT. It is translated as CASSQTRGYGVEAFF.

This clone has just one count. J is TRBJ2-7 and V is TRBV11-3; D gene unclear. This CDR3 is 9 amino acids long. Trimming removed 2 bases at V and 10 bases at J, with 3 bases between. CDR1 and CDR2 from the germline V gene are SGHNT and YENEEA. CDR3 region: CASSLRQYF. The CDR3 nucleotides read TGTGCCAGCAGCTTAAGACAGTACTTC.

V usage is TRBV5-1 and J usage is TRBJ2-5; 7 bases line up with TRBD1. The length of the CDR3 is 13 residues. CDR1 is SGHRS, CDR2 YFSETQ, per germline. The junction had 0 bases not matched to a gene; V was cut back by 1 base and J by 3 bases. The CDR3 loop is CASSLQGEETQYF. The CDR3 nucleotides read TGCGCCAGCAGCTTGCAGGGGGAAGAGACCCAGTACTTC.